This T cell receptor beta chain is from a study of human T cells and chemical hapten exposure. Study information: Patch tests applied 0.01% DPC to the upper back, read at 6 days.

Time point defined: patch test 2, 6 weeks after DPC sensitization. Documented treatment: therapeutic diphenylcyclopropenone sensitization with weekly scalp DPC. This clonotype has at least ten counts. TCRdb ran MiXCR on the RACE reads and lists one entry per CDR3 protein. The sample consists of approximately 91,000 distinct CDR3 sequences, 11% of them appearing once. Germline-derived CDR1 and CDR2 are MNHEY and SVGEGT. The CDR3 spans 17 residues. The germline V and J ends were trimmed by 6 bases and 5 bases, with 25 bases remaining between them. The sample was whole blood, taken in connection with sensitization to the hapten diphenylcyclopropenone (DPC). This TCR came from a man aged 18 to 30 with alopecia areata. Some clones in this sample may be carry-over from other donors' samples. This sequence joins TRBV6-2 or TRBV6-3 and TRBJ1-1; TRBD1 is a possible D gene (6 bases). CDR3: CASRNRDTLISRTEAFF. In nucleotides, the CDR3 is TGTGCCAGCAGAAACCGGGACACCCTGATTTCCCGGACTGAAGCTTTCTTT.